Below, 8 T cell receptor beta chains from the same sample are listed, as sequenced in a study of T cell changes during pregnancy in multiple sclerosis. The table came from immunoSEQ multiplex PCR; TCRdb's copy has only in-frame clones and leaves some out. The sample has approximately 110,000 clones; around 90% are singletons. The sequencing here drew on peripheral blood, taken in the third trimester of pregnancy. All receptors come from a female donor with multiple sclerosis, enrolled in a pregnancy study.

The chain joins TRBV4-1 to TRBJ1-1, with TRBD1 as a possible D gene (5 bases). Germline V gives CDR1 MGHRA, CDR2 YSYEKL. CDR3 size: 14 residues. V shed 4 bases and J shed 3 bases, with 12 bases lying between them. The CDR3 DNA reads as TGCGCCAGCAGCCCTGGAGGGGCGTACACTGAAGCTTTCTTT. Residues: CASSPGGAYTEAFF.

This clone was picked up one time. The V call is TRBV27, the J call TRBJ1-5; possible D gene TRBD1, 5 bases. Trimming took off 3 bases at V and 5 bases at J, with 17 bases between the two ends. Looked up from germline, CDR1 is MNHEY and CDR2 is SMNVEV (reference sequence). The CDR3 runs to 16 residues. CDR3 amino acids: CASSLRGYNRDQPQHF. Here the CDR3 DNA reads TGTGCCAGCAGTTTGCGGGGGTACAACCGCGATCAGCCCCAGCATTTT.

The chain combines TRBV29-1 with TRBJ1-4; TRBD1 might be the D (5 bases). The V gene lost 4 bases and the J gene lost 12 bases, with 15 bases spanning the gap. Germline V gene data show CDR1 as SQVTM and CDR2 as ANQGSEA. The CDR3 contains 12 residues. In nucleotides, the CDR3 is TGCAGCGTTGGGCAGGGTGGGCAGGAACTGTTTTTT. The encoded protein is CSVGQGGQELFF. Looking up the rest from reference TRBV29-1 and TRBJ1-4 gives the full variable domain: SAVISQKPSRDICQRGTSLTIQCQVDSQVTMMFWYRQQPGQSLTLIATANQGSEATYESGFVIDKFPISRPNLTFSTLTVSNMSPEDSSIYLCSVGQGGQELFFGSGTQLSVL.

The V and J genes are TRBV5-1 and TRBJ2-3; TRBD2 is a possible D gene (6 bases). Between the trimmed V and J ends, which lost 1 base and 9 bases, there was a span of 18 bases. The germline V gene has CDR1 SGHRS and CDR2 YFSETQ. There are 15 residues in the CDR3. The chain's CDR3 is CASSLSRGSVETQYF. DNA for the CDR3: TGCGCCAGCAGCTTGTCGCGGGGAAGCGTGGAGACGCAGTATTTT.

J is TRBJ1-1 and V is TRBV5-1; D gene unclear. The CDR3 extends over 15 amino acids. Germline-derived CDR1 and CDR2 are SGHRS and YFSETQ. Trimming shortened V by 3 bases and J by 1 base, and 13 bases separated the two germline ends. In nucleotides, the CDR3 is TGCGCCAGCAGCTCCTATGGACGGGGGAACACTGAAGCTTTCTTT. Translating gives CASSSYGRGNTEAFF.

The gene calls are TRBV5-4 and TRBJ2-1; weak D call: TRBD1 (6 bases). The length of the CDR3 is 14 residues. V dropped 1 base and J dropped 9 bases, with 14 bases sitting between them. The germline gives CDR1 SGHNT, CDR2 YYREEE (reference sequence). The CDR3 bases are TGTGCCAGCAGCTTGAAGAAGGGGGTAGGTGAGCAGTTCTTC. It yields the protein CASSLKKGVGEQFF.

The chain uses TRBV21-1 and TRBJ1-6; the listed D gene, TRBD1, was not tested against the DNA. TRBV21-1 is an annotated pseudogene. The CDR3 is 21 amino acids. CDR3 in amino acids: CASTLMGVWCPKQGFGSPLHF. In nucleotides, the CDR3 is TGTGCCAGCACCTTAATGGGGGTTTGGTGCCCGAAACAGGGGTTCGGTTCACCCCTCCACTTT.

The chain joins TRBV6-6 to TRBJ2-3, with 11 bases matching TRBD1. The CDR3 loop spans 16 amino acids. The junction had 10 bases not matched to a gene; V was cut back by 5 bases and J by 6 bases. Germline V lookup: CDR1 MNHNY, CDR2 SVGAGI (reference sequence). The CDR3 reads CASSGAGTGGMDTQYF. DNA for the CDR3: TGTGCCAGCAGTGGGGCCGGGACAGGGGGAATGGATACGCAGTATTTT.